A single sample gave rise to the 9 T cell receptor beta chains below, sequenced in a study of identical twins. TCRdb reanalysed the 5' RACE reads using MiXCR and keeps one entry per CDR3 protein. The sample holds about 660,000 distinct CDR3 sequences, more than 6.5% seen once. The sample was also linked to a second study, of yellow fever vaccine responses in identical twins.

The source material was PBMCs. These TCRs come from a woman between 18 and 29 years old in good health.

This clonotype has a handful of counts. The rearrangement joins TRBV6-1 to TRBJ2-7; unclear D gene. The CDR3 totals 13 residues. Between the trimmed V and J ends, which lost 6 bases and 5 bases, there was a span of 14 bases. Germline V gives CDR1 MNHNS, CDR2 SASEGT. Written as DNA, the CDR3 is TGTGCCAGCAGAGAATGGACGGCGGACGAGCAGTACTTC. It encodes CASREWTADEQYF.

The sample holds many counts of this clonotype. V and J are TRBV12-3 or TRBV12-4 and TRBJ2-3; 7 bases align to TRBD2. Germline trimming cut 5 bases from V and 0 bases from J; bases unmatched to any gene: 5. The CDR3 totals 15 residues. Here the CDR3 reads CASSPSGSSTDTQYF. CDR3 coding DNA: TGTGCCAGCAGTCCTAGCGGTTCTAGCACAGATACGCAGTATTTT.

There are many counts of this clonotype. The V gene is TRBV12-3 or TRBV12-4, the J gene TRBJ2-7; D gene uncertain. The germline V and J ends were trimmed by 5 bases and 5 bases, with 10 bases remaining between them. The CDR3 is made up of 12 amino acids. The DNA for the CDR3 is TGTGCCAGCAGTCCTCAAGTCCACGAGCAGTACTTC. It translates to CASSPQVHEQYF.

The genes are TRBV19 and TRBJ2-1; D is unresolved. The CDR3 is 15 amino acids. Trimming pared 8 bases from V and 0 bases from J, leaving 14 bases between. CDR1 and CDR2 from the germline V gene are LNHDA and SQIVND (reference sequence). CDR3 amino acids: CASRTGLGSYNEQFF. Here the CDR3 DNA reads TGTGCCAGTCGTACCGGGCTGGGCTCCTACAATGAGCAGTTCTTC.

This clonotype was counted ten times or more. The genes are TRBV5-1 and TRBJ2-5; D not certain. This CDR3 spans 12 amino acids. V was clipped by 5 bases and J by 2 bases, with 7 bases between them. Germline CDR1 SGHRS, CDR2 YFSETQ. The CDR3 DNA sequence: TGCGCCAGCAGAAAAGTACAAGAGACCCAGTACTTC. Encoded protein: CASRKVQETQYF.

This clonotype was observed a few times. DNA of the CDR3: TGCGCCAGCAGCCCCTCGGGGGGGCAGGGCTCTTTGTCCGGGGCCAACGTCCTGACTTTC. Residues: CASSPSGGQGSLSGANVLTF. The chain uses TRBV4-1 and TRBJ2-6, with 8 bases lining up with TRBD2. Germline V lookup: CDR1 MGHRA, CDR2 YSYEKL. V gave up 4 bases and J gave up 4 bases; unmatched junction bases: 18. The CDR3 totals 20 residues.

This clonotype has at least ten counts. The V and J genes are TRBV25-1 and TRBJ2-2; D tentatively reads TRBD1 or TRBD2 (5 bases each). Trimming removed 0 bases from V and 1 base from J, with 12 bases in between. The germline gives CDR1 MGHDK, CDR2 SYGVNS. The CDR3 is made up of 17 amino acids. As DNA, the CDR3 is TGTGCCAGCAGTGAATACTCCGGGACGGGGAACACCGGGGAGCTGTTTTTT. Translated: CASSEYSGTGNTGELFF.

This clonotype was found many times. CDR3 nucleotide sequence: TGTGCCAGCAGTCGACAGACTAGCGGGGGGTCAGAGACCCAGTACTTC. It yields the protein CASSRQTSGGSETQYF. The V gene is TRBV3-1, the J gene TRBJ2-5; 13 bases line up with TRBD2. The CDR3 spans 16 residues. J was trimmed by 4 bases and V by 6 bases; bases with no gene match: 8. From germline, CDR1 is LGHDT and CDR2 YNNKEL (reference sequence).

There are a few counts of this clonotype. V is TRBV12-3 or TRBV12-4 and J is TRBJ2-3; possible D gene TRBD2, 5 bases. Deletions cut 4 bases from V and 0 bases from J, with 29 bases between. The CDR3 covers 21 residues. The CDR3 nucleotides read TGTGCCAGCAGTTCAACCTTTGGTGCGGGTACGCTAGCTGCTAGCACAGATACGCAGTATTTT. It is translated as CASSSTFGAGTLAASTDTQYF.